This T cell receptor beta chain was recovered during a study of identical twins. General study findings and limits: Out-of-frame alpha sequences that twins shared showed excess low generation probability. Without tracking the same donors, conclusions rested on cross-sectional statistical analysis.

Deletions cut 3 bases from V and 1 base from J, with 12 bases between. The CDR3 has 14 residues. Germline V CDR1 and CDR2: DFQATT, SNEGSKA (reference sequence). Concerning this clonotype itself: What it recognizes is unknown.

A single record per CDR3 protein comes from TCRdb applying MiXCR to the 5' RACE reads. The sample has hundreds of thousands of distinct CDR3 sequences; around a sixth are singletons. These data were also filed under a second study, of T cells expressing NK-cell markers. That source adds: Similarly, these clonotypes led the CD3+CD56-NKG2C+ fraction as well in several donors.

This receptor was identified in a young woman in good health. The chain is built from TRBV20-1 and TRBJ2-5; weak D call: TRBD2 (5 bases). Sequencing was done on a sample of PBMCs. The CDR3 protein is CSARRAESQETQYF. CDR3 bases: TGCAGTGCTAGGAGGGCTGAATCCCAAGAGACCCAGTACTTC.